One and the same sample provided the 28 T cell receptor beta chains below, sequenced in a study of blood T cell repertoires in COVID-19. The table came from immunoSEQ multiplex PCR; TCRdb's copy has only in-frame clones and leaves some out. The data show 52,000 or so clones, with over 80% seen just once and 16% held by the top ten. Sequences were obtained from peripheral blood. Receptor source: a man aged 35-49 years with acute or convalescent COVID-19.

V gene TRBV11-2 combines with J gene TRBJ1-3; TRBD1 matches 9 bases. Trimming cost V 7 bases and J 3 bases; bases outside gene matches: 4. Germline loops: CDR1 SGHAT, CDR2 FQNNGV. The CDR3 is 14 residues long. This CDR3 is CASTRTGDGNTIYF. The CDR3 nucleotides read TGTGCCAGCACGAGGACAGGGGATGGAAACACCATATATTTT.

The CDR3: CASSDGGPWTYGYTF. CDR3 in DNA: TGTGCCAGCAGTGATGGGGGCCCTTGGACCTATGGCTACACCTTC. The genes are TRBV6-1 and TRBJ1-2, with D possibly being TRBD1 (6 bases). Trimming took 3 bases from V and 4 from J, leaving 15 bases between them. CDR1 MNHNS and CDR2 SASEGT come from the germline V gene. The CDR3 has 15 amino acids.

V is TRBV19 and J is TRBJ2-2; 9 bases are shared with TRBD2. The CDR3 runs to 15 residues. CDR1 LNHDA and CDR2 SQIVND come from the germline V gene (reference sequence). J gave up 3 bases and V 5 bases, and 4 bases lay outside the gene matches. The CDR3 loop is CASSYGGRDTGELFF. The CDR3 coding sequence is TGTGCCAGTAGTTATGGCGGGAGGGACACCGGGGAGCTGTTTTTT.

CDR3 DNA: TGTGCCAGCAGTGGGCGGGCTTTAGGCAATGAGCAGTTCTTC. Its translation: CASSGRALGNEQFF. The V gene is TRBV27, the J gene TRBJ2-1, with D maybe TRBD2 (5 bases). Germline V gives CDR1 MNHEY, CDR2 SMNVEV (reference sequence). With 5 bases removed from V and 6 bases from J, the gap between germline ends came to 14 bases. The CDR3 length is 14 residues.

This chain links TRBV2 with TRBJ1-2; maybe TRBD1 (5 bases). The germline V and J ends were trimmed by 6 bases and 5 bases, with 7 bases remaining between them. Germline loops: CDR1 SNHLY, CDR2 FYNNEI. The CDR3 is 11 amino acids. CDR3 in DNA: TGTGCCAGCAGAGGGGAATATGGCTACACCTTC. Translation: CASRGEYGYTF.

This chain links TRBV2 with TRBJ1-6, with D perhaps matching TRBD1 (5 bases). The germline V gene has CDR1 SNHLY and CDR2 FYNNEI. The CDR3 runs 15 residues. V lost 8 bases to trimming and J lost 2 bases, with 13 bases between them. The CDR3 loop reads CASSGGGTYNSPLHF. The CDR3 region has the DNA TGTGCCAGCTCCGGGGGGGGTACCTATAATTCACCCCTCCACTTT.

The CDR3: CASSPNDRGNSPLHF. The CDR3 DNA reads as TGTGCCAGCAGCCCAAACGACAGGGGCAATTCACCCCTCCACTTT. The chain joins TRBV7-9 to TRBJ1-6, with 8 bases lining up with TRBD1. The V and J ends lost 5 bases and 7 bases, in that order; junction bases with no gene match: 7. The CDR3 has 15 amino acids. Germline values: CDR1 SEHNR, CDR2 FQNEAQ (reference sequence).

This chain connects TRBV5-1 to TRBJ1-2; 9 nucleotides match TRBD1. This CDR3 has 15 amino acids. V shed 8 bases and J 5 bases; nucleotides not matched to a gene: 13. CDR1 and CDR2 from the germline V gene are SGHRS and YFSETQ. As DNA, the CDR3 is TGCGCCAGTCAGGGACAGGGCGCCCGAGGGTATGGCTACACCTTC. Its protein product is CASQGQGARGYGYTF.

This clone was detected once. The gene calls are TRBV29-1 and TRBJ1-1; D gene unclear. Germline values: CDR1 SQVTM, CDR2 ANQGSEA. V lost 5 bases, J lost 1 base, and 5 bases lay in between. The CDR3 is 11 amino acids. In DNA, the CDR3 is TGCAGCGTTACCAGGAACACTGAAGCTTTCTTT. It specifies CSVTRNTEAFF.

The V and J genes are TRBV6-5 and TRBJ2-6; TRBD2 might be the D (6 bases). The CDR3 extends over 14 amino acids. Trimming cost V 6 bases and J 4 bases, with 10 bases left between them. From germline, CDR1 is MNHEY and CDR2 SVGAGI. The CDR3 spells CASSRGTGANVLTF. The CDR3 DNA reads as TGTGCCAGCAGCCGGGGGACCGGGGCCAACGTCCTGACTTTC.

The rearrangement joins TRBV13 to TRBJ2-5; D gene uncertain. Germline V lookup: CDR1 PRHDT, CDR2 FYEKMQ (reference sequence). CDR3 size: 15 residues. V was pared by 0 bases and J by 1 base, with 9 bases between. The CDR3 reads CASSLGTRGQETQYF. As DNA, the CDR3 is TGTGCCAGCAGCTTAGGGACGAGAGGCCAAGAGACCCAGTACTTC. The complete variable domain, with remaining parts taken from reference TRBV13 and TRBJ2-5, reads AAGVIQSPRHLIKEKRETATLKCYPIPRHDTVYWYQQGPGQDPQFLISFYEKMQSDKGSIPDRFSAQQFSDYHSELNMSSLELGDSALYFCASSLGTRGQETQYFGPGTRLLVL.

CDR3 DNA: TGTGCCAGCAGCTCCTGGGGAGGAAGCACAGATACGCAGTATTTT. Translating gives CASSSWGGSTDTQYF. The chain links TRBV11-2 to TRBJ2-3; weak D call: TRBD2 (6 bases). Germline values: CDR1 SGHAT, CDR2 FQNNGV. This CDR3 is 15 amino acids long. V lost 4 bases to trimming and J lost 0 bases, with 11 bases between them.

This clone was counted a single time. This rearrangement joins TRBV6-2 or TRBV6-3 to TRBJ2-6; D is ambiguous. CDR1 is MNHEY and CDR2 is SVGEGT in the germline V gene. V was pared by 5 bases and J by 0 bases, with 5 bases between. The CDR3 is 14 amino acids. The CDR3 DNA follows: TGTGCCAGCAGTACATCCTCTGGGGCCAACGTCCTGACTTTC. This encodes CASSTSSGANVLTF.

The CDR3 DNA follows: TGTGCCAGCAGCTTAGCGACAGGAGTTAGTGGTCAGCCCCAGCATTTT. Translated, it gives CASSLATGVSGQPQHF. This chain uses TRBV7-8 with TRBJ1-5; possible D gene TRBD1, 6 bases. Germline CDR1 and CDR2: SGHVS and FQNEAQ. V was pared by 0 bases and J by 6 bases, with 15 bases between. The CDR3 consists of 16 residues.

The gene calls are TRBV3-1 (or the pseudogene TRBV3-2) and TRBJ2-5; possible D gene TRBD1, 6 bases. Germline CDR1 LGHDT, CDR2 YNNKEL (reference sequence). The CDR3 loop spans 16 amino acids. V was trimmed by 3 bases and J by 2 bases, leaving 16 bases between them. In DNA form, the CDR3 reads TGTGCCAGCAGCCAGGGCTCTGGACAGAAGCAAGAGACCCAGTACTTC. Translating it yields CASSQGSGQKQETQYF.

The chain couples TRBV24-1 to TRBJ1-2; a weak D match, TRBD1 (6 bases). Germline V lookup: CDR1 KGHDR, CDR2 SFDVKD. The CDR3 contains 15 residues. The V gene lost 4 bases and the J gene lost 3 bases, with 14 bases spanning the gap. This CDR3 is CATSDPETGHYGYTF. The CDR3 DNA follows: TGTGCCACCAGTGACCCTGAGACAGGCCACTATGGCTACACCTTC.

The rearrangement uses TRBV5-1 and TRBJ2-7; TRBD1 matches 12 bases. CDR1 and CDR2 (germline): SGHRS, YFSETQ. The CDR3 loop spans 14 amino acids. J gave up 7 bases and V 3 bases, and 5 bases lay outside the gene matches. This CDR3 reads CASSWGQGASEQYV. The DNA of the CDR3 is TGCGCCAGCAGCTGGGGACAGGGGGCCAGTGAGCAGTACGTC.

This clone is a singleton in its sample. The chain uses TRBV7-2 and TRBJ2-7; D not certain. Germline CDR1 is SGHTA and CDR2 is FQGNSA. The CDR3 runs to 13 residues. Trimming removed 1 base at V and 3 bases at J, with 7 bases between. CDR3 in amino acids: CASSLVPGYEQYV. CDR3 sequence (DNA): TGTGCCAGCAGCTTAGTTCCAGGCTACGAGCAGTACGTC.

A few counts support this clone. V is TRBV28 and J is TRBJ2-3; possible D gene TRBD2, 5 bases. Germline loops: CDR1 MDHEN, CDR2 SYDVKM. V lost 3 bases and J 3 bases, leaving 10 bases between the germline ends. The CDR3 sequence is 14 residues long. CDR3 in DNA: TGTGCCAGCAGTTTCCTGTCGGGGACAGATACGCAGTATTTT. The encoded protein is CASSFLSGTDTQYF.

V usage is TRBV6-5 and J usage is TRBJ1-3, with 8 bases lining up with TRBD1. The CDR3 totals 16 residues. Looked up from germline, CDR1 is MNHEY and CDR2 is SVGAGI. Trimming cost V 2 bases and J 0 bases; bases outside gene matches: 3. CDR3 in amino acids: CASSYGTGVSGNTIYF. CDR3 coding DNA: TGTGCCAGCAGTTACGGGACAGGAGTCTCTGGAAACACCATATATTTT.

V gene TRBV5-6 combines with J gene TRBJ1-1; the match to TRBD1 covers 8 bases. Trimming cost V 3 bases and J 7 bases; bases outside gene matches: 11. CDR1 SGHDT and CDR2 YYEEEE come from the germline V gene. The CDR3 consists of 15 residues. The CDR3 nucleotides are TGTGCCAGCAGCTCCTGGACAGGGACGGGACTTGAAGCTTTCTTT. This gives the protein CASSSWTGTGLEAFF.

V and J are TRBV7-9 and TRBJ2-3; 8 bases are shared with TRBD2. The germline V gene has CDR1 SEHNR and CDR2 FQNEAQ (reference sequence). J was trimmed by 1 base and V by 5 bases; bases with no gene match: 11. This CDR3 is 17 amino acids long. Written as DNA, the CDR3 is TGTGCCAGCAGCCCGCCGCTACTAGCGGAGGGCACAGATACGCAGTATTTT. As protein: CASSPPLLAEGTDTQYF.

The chain combines TRBV6-1 with TRBJ1-2; 7 nucleotides agree with TRBD1. This CDR3 has 15 amino acids. Germline assignment: CDR1 MNHNS and CDR2 SASEGT. The J segment lost 8 bases and the V segment lost 3 bases, leaving 12 bases of the junction unmatched. The CDR3 reads CASSERGKLTGGYTF. The DNA for the CDR3 is TGTGCCAGCAGTGAGAGGGGGAAGCTGACAGGGGGCTACACCTTC.

V gene TRBV18 combines with J gene TRBJ1-5; D may be TRBD1 (6 bases). This CDR3 has 15 residues. The germline V gene has CDR1 KGHSH and CDR2 LQKENI. Trimming cost V 3 bases and J 4 bases, with 13 bases left between them. CDR3 nucleotide sequence: TGTGCCAGCTCACCTGCCACAGGGTTGAATCAGCCCCAGCATTTT. This translates into CASSPATGLNQPQHF. The entire variable domain, with the rest obtained from reference TRBV18 and TRBJ1-5, is as follows: NAGVMQNPRHLVRRRGQEARLRCSPMKGHSHVYWYRQLPEEGLKFMVYLQKENIIDESGMPKERFSAEFPKEGPSILRIQQVVRGDSAAYFCASSPATGLNQPQHFGDGTRLSIL.

The J gene is TRBJ1-1, the V gene TRBV9, with D maybe TRBD1 (5 bases). This CDR3 contains 15 residues. V dropped 3 bases and J dropped 7 bases, with 19 bases sitting between them. Germline loops: CDR1 SGDLS, CDR2 YYNGEE. The CDR3 loop is CASSAALGAESEAFF. The CDR3 region has the DNA TGTGCCAGCAGCGCAGCCCTAGGGGCAGAAAGTGAAGCTTTCTTT. Together with reference TRBV9 and TRBJ1-1, the CDR3 gives the full variable domain: DSGVTQTPKHLITATGQRVTLRCSPRSGDLSVYWYQQSLDQGLQFLIQYYNGEERAKGNILERFSAQQFPDLHSELNLSSLELGDSALYFCASSAALGAESEAFFGQGTRLTVV.

The rearrangement joins TRBV5-1 to TRBJ2-2; 13 positions agree with TRBD2. V was clipped by 3 bases and J by 2 bases; unmatched bases: 7. Germline V gene data show CDR1 as SGHRS and CDR2 as YFSETQ. This CDR3 is built from 18 residues. The DNA for the CDR3 is TGCGCCAGCAGCTCCCCGGGACTAGCGGGGACAAACACCGGGGAGCTGTTTTTT. It is translated as CASSSPGLAGTNTGELFF.

The chain couples TRBV2 to TRBJ2-5; D unclear. CDR1 is SNHLY and CDR2 is FYNNEI in the germline V gene. V gave up 4 bases and J gave up 7 bases, with 10 bases separating them. The CDR3 sequence is 12 residues long. The CDR3 spells CASSVGPGTQYF. CDR3 sequence (DNA): TGTGCCAGCAGTGTCGGCCCGGGGACCCAGTACTTC. The full variable domain, completed using reference TRBV2 and TRBJ2-5, is EPEVTQTPSHQVTQMGQEVILRCVPISNHLYFYWYRQILGQKVEFLVSFYNNEISEKSEIFDDQFSVERPDGSNFTLKIRSTKLEDSAMYFCASSVGPGTQYFGPGTRLLVL.

The gene calls are TRBV5-4 and TRBJ2-1; D might be TRBD2 (6 bases). V dropped 0 bases and J dropped 2 bases, with 18 bases sitting between them. Germline CDR1 SGHNT, CDR2 YYREEE (reference sequence). The CDR3 length is 18 residues. The DNA for the CDR3 is TGTGCCAGCAGCTTGGCTTCCCTTTGGGGGGTTACCTACAATGAGCAGTTCTTC. Amino acids: CASSLASLWGVTYNEQFF.